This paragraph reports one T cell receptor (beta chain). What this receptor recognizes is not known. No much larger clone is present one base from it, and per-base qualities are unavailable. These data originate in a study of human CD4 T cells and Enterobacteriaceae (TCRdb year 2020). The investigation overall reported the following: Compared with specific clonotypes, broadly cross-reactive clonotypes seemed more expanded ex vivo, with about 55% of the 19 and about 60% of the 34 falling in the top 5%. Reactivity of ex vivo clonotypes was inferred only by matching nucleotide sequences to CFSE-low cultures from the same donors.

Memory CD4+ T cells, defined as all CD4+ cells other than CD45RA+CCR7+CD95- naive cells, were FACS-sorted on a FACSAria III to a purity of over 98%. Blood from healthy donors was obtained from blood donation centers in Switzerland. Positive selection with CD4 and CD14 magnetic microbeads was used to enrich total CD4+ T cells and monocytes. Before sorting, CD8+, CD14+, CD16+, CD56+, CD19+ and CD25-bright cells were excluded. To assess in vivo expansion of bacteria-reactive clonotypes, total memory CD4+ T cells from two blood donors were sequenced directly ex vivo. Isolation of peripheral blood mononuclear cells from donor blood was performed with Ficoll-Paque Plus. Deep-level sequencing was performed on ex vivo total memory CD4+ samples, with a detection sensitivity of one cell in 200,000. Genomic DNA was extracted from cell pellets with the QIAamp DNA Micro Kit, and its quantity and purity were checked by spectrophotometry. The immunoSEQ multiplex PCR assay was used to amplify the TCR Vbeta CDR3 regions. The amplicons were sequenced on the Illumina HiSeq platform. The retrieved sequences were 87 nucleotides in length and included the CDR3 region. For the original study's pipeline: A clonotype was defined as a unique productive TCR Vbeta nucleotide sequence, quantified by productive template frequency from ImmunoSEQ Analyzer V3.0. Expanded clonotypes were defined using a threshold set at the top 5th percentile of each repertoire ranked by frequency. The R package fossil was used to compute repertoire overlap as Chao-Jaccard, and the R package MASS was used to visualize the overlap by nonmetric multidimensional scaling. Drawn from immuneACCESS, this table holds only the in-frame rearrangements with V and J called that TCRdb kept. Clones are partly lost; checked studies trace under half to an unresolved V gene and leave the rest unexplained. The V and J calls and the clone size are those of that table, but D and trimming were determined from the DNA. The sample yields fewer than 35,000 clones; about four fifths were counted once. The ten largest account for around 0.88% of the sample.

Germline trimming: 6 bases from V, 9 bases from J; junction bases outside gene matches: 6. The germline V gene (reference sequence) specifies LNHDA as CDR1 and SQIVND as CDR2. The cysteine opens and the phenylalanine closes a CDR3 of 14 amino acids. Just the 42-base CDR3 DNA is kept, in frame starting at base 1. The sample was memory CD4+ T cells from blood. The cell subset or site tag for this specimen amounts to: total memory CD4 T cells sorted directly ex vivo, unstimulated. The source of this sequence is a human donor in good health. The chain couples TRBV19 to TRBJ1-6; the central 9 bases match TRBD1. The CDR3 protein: CASRGQGVTSPLHF. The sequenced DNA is TGTGCCAGTAGGGGACAGGGAGTAACTTCACCCCTCCACTTT.